This entry features one T cell receptor (beta chain) sequence. V lost 5 bases to trimming and J lost 1 base; unmatched junction nucleotides: 9. CDR1 is LGHNT and CDR2 is FRNRAP in the germline V gene. The CDR3 is 17 residues long. This sample is drawn from a study of T cells in localized non-small cell lung cancer. The data were produced by immunoSEQ multiplex PCR, yet TCRdb's version contains in-frame clones alone and is incomplete. The sample consists of more than 1,200 clones, roughly 25% of them appearing once. The sample here was normal lung tissue next to the tumor, taken before any cancer treatment. The receptor's source is a male donor at least 60 years old with stage I lung adenocarcinoma. The genes are TRBV12-5 and TRBJ2-2; 8 bases align to TRBD2. In DNA form, the CDR3 reads TGTGCTAGTGGTCTTGACGCGGGGGGCTTGAACACCGGGGAGCTGTTTTTT. Residues: CASGLDAGGLNTGELFF. Full variable domain (rest looked up from reference TRBV12-5 and TRBJ2-2): DARVTQTPRHKVTEMGQEVTMRCQPILGHNTVFWYRQTMMQGLELLAYFRNRAPLDDSGMPKDRFSAEMPDATLATLKIQPSEPRDSAVYFCASGLDAGGLNTGELFFGEGSRLTVL.